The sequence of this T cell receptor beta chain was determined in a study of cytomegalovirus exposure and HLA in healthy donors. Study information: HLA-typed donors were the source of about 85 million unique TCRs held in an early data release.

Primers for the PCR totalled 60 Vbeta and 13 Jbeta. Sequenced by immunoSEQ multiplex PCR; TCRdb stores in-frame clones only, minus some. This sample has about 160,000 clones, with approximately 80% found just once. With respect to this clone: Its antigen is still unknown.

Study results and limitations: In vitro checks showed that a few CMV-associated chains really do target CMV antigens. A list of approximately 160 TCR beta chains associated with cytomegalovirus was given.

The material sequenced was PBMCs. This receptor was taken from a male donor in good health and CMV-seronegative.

DNA for the CDR3: TGTGCCAGCAGCTTGGCGGGACTACAGTTCTTC. It is translated as CASSLAGLQFF. The rearrangement links TRBV5-6 to TRBJ2-1; 7 bases are shared with TRBD2. In germline, CDR1 is SGHDT, CDR2 YYEEEE. The CDR3 has 11 amino acids. Trimming at V came to 0 bases and at J to 13 bases, leaving 1 base not matched to a gene.